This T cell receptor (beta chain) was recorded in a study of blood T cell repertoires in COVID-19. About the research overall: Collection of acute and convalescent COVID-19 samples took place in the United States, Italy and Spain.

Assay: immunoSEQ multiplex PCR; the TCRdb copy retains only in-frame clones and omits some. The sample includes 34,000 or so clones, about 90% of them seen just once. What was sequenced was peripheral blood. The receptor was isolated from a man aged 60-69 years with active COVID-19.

The CDR3 sequence: CASSLGGTGVEKLFF. The CDR3, as DNA: TGTGCCAGCAGCTTGGGAGGGACAGGGGTTGAAAAACTGTTTTTT. This chain links TRBV5-4 with TRBJ1-4, with TRBD1 matching 10 bases. In germline, CDR1 is SGHNT, CDR2 YYREEE (reference sequence). The CDR3 length is 15 residues. The V segment lost 0 bases and the J segment 7 bases; nucleotides outside the gene matches: 3.